Shown below are 28 T cell receptor beta chains from a single sample sequenced in a study of a mutant IDH1 vaccine in newly diagnosed glioma. Their cognate antigens are unknown. The time point denotes: week 23, last vaccination. Alongside topical imiquimod, each dose of vaccine comprised 300 ug of mutant IDH1 20-mer peptide. Sequencing used immunoSEQ multiplex PCR; TCRdb keeps in-frame clones, though not all of them. The profile shows fewer than 45,000 clones, 78% of them singletons. Here the sequenced sample was PBMCs, taken from a glioma patient whose treatment included an IDH1 peptide vaccine. The receptors here all came from a woman aged 40 to 49 with glioma. Some clones in this sample may be carry-over from other donors' samples.

The chain links TRBV5-4 to TRBJ1-2; 9 nucleotides align to TRBD1. This CDR3 region has 16 residues. The J segment lost 8 bases and the V segment lost 3 bases, leaving 14 bases of the junction unmatched. The germline V gene encodes CDR1 SGHNT and CDR2 YYREEE (reference sequence). Written as DNA, the CDR3 is TGTGCCAGCAGCTGGGCCCGGACAGGGGCAGTAATAGGCTACACCTTC. Its translation: CASSWARTGAVIGYTF.

V is TRBV6-4 and J is TRBJ1-4, with 10 bases fitting TRBD1. The germline CDR1 and CDR2 sequences are MRHNA and SNTAGT. V lost 3 bases, J lost 7 bases, and 11 bases stayed unmatched. The CDR3 has 17 amino acids. The CDR3 nucleotides read TGTGCCAGCAGTGAGCGTAGAAGGGACAGGGGAGGTGAAAAACTGTTTTTT. It codes for CASSERRRDRGGEKLFF.

The DNA of the CDR3 is TGCGCCGGATGGCCTGGGACAGGAGGTCAGCCCCAGCATTTT. Residues: CAGWPGTGGQPQHF. The rearrangement links TRBV4-3 to TRBJ1-5, with TRBD1 matching over 8 bases. The V and J ends lost 11 bases and 6 bases, in that order; junction bases with no gene match: 12. This CDR3 is built from 14 residues. Germline CDR1 reads LGHNA; CDR2 reads YSLEER.

The rearrangement uses TRBV12-5 and TRBJ1-2; no definite D call. Germline loops: CDR1 LGHNT, CDR2 FRNRAP. Trimming pared 6 bases from V and 0 bases from J, leaving 5 bases between. This CDR3 comprises 12 residues. The CDR3 spells CASGASNYGYTF. CDR3 bases: TGTGCTAGTGGGGCCTCTAACTATGGCTACACCTTC.

The V and J genes are TRBV28 and TRBJ1-5; TRBD1 agrees at 10 bases. The CDR3 consists of 14 residues. V lost 6 bases, J lost 9 bases, and 8 bases stayed unmatched. CDR1 MDHEN and CDR2 SYDVKM come from the germline V gene. CDR3 nucleotide sequence: TGTGCCAGCAGATGGGACAGGGGTCAAGGGCCCCAGCATTTT. It is translated as CASRWDRGQGPQHF.

The chain couples TRBV5-1 to TRBJ1-4; D unresolved. Germline CDR1 reads SGHRS; CDR2 reads YFSETQ. CDR3 length: 12 residues. The ends were cut back, 3 bases at V and 7 bases at J, with 7 bases in the middle. CDR3 sequence: CASSSIGEKLFF. As DNA, the CDR3 is TGCGCCAGCAGCTCAATCGGTGAAAAACTGTTTTTT.

J is TRBJ1-2 and V is TRBV4-3; D gene ambiguous. V was trimmed by 0 bases and J by 3 bases, leaving 11 bases between them. Germline V gene data show CDR1 as LGHNA and CDR2 as YSLEER. The CDR3 loop spans 15 amino acids. The CDR3 protein is CASSQEKGSYYGYTF. DNA for the CDR3: TGCGCCAGCAGCCAAGAGAAAGGCAGCTACTATGGCTACACCTTC.

V usage is TRBV29-1 and J usage is TRBJ2-1; D unresolved. In germline, CDR1 is SQVTM, CDR2 ANQGSEA. Trimming removed 6 bases at V and 6 bases at J, with 18 bases between. This CDR3 has 14 residues. CDR3 loop: CSVPEGPNPNEQFF. DNA of the CDR3: TGCAGCGTCCCGGAAGGGCCGAATCCCAATGAGCAGTTCTTC.

This clone came up once. As DNA, the CDR3 is TGCGCCAGCAGCCAGGCAGGGGAAGGCACCGGGGAGCTGTTTTTT. Translated: CASSQAGEGTGELFF. V is TRBV4-3 and J is TRBJ2-2; weak D call: TRBD1 (6 bases). V lost 3 bases, J lost 4 bases, and 12 bases lay in between. The germline gives CDR1 LGHNA, CDR2 YSLEER. The CDR3 is 15 amino acids.

The J gene is TRBJ1-6, the V gene TRBV20-1; a possible D gene is TRBD1 (5 bases). The CDR3 totals 9 residues. V lost 6 bases, J lost 12 bases, and 6 bases lay in between. The germline gives CDR1 DFQATT, CDR2 SNEGSKA (reference sequence). CDR3 nucleotide sequence: TGCAGTGCGGGACGACCCCTCCACTTT. As protein: CSAGRPLHF.

The V call is TRBV27, the J call TRBJ2-1; 10 bases are shared with TRBD2. The germline CDR1 and CDR2 sequences are MNHEY and SMNVEV (reference sequence). With V trimmed by 8 bases and J by 15 bases, 13 bases remained unmatched. The CDR3 spans 13 residues. In DNA, the CDR3 is TGTGCCAGCTCCCCAGGTAGCGGGAGGACGGCGTTCTTC. It encodes CASSPGSGRTAFF.

The rearrangement uses TRBV21-1 and TRBJ2-5. TRBV21-1 is marked as a pseudogene. The CDR3 is made up of 16 amino acids. The DNA for the CDR3 is TGTGCCAGCAGCAAAAACGGGCGGATACTCCAAGAGACCCAGTACTTC. Translation: CASSKNGRILQETQYF.

The chain combines TRBV28 with TRBJ2-1; either TRBD1 or TRBD2 may fit D (6 bases each). From germline, CDR1 is MDHEN and CDR2 SYDVKM. With 2 bases removed from V and 7 bases from J, the gap between germline ends came to 18 bases. The CDR3 extends over 16 amino acids. The CDR3 coding sequence is TGTGCCAGCAGTTTAGGGGGGCTAGGGGGGCGGAATGAGCAGTTCTTC. The encoded protein is CASSLGGLGGRNEQFF.

The V gene is TRBV6-5, the J gene TRBJ1-2; TRBD1 aligns across 9 bases. CDR1 MNHEY and CDR2 SVGAGI come from the germline V gene. The length of the CDR3 is 15 residues. V shed 6 bases, J shed 6 bases, and the junction held 11 bases outside the gene matches. CDR3 sequence (DNA): TGTGCCAGCAGCTTATACCCCGGGACAGGGAATGGCTACACCTTC. Its protein product is CASSLYPGTGNGYTF.

Here the CDR3 reads CASNRDRLNTEAFF. CDR3 sequence (DNA): TGTGCCAGCAACCGGGACAGACTGAACACTGAAGCTTTCTTT. This rearrangement joins TRBV6-1 to TRBJ1-1; 7 nucleotides agree with TRBD1. Germline V lookup: CDR1 MNHNS, CDR2 SASEGT. V lost 7 bases, J lost 0 bases, and 5 bases stayed unmatched. The CDR3 runs to 14 residues.

The J gene is TRBJ2-1, the V gene TRBV7-2, with D hard to call. Germline lookup yields CDR1 SGHTA and CDR2 FQGNSA. The length of the CDR3 is 14 residues. V gave up 1 base and J gave up 6 bases, with 10 bases separating them. Written as DNA, the CDR3 is TGTGCCAGCAGCTTAGGGGGTCCACGCAATGAGCAGTTCTTC. Translation gives CASSLGGPRNEQFF.

Only a few counts were recorded for this clone. The chain carries TRBV7-9 and TRBJ2-7; D is possibly TRBD1 (5 bases). There are 13 residues in the CDR3. Per the germline V gene, CDR1 is SEHNR and CDR2 is FQNEAQ (reference sequence). The V end was cut by 5 bases, the J end by 5 bases, with 13 bases between. The CDR3 coding sequence is TGTGCCAGCAGCCCCCGGACATTCCACGAGCAGTACTTC. It translates to CASSPRTFHEQYF.

The chain carries TRBV12-5 and TRBJ2-1; 7 bases are shared with TRBD2. Unmatched junction bases numbered 5, after V lost 2 bases and J lost 7 bases. Germline V gene sequence: CDR1 LGHNT, CDR2 FRNRAP. The CDR3 sequence is 14 residues long. This CDR3 reads CASGLTGTTNEQFF. CDR3 coding DNA: TGTGCTAGTGGTTTGACCGGGACTACTAATGAGCAGTTCTTC.

This rearrangement joins TRBV19 to TRBJ2-7; D not certain. Trimming stripped 4 bases from V and 4 bases from J, with 8 bases between. The germline V gene has CDR1 LNHDA and CDR2 SQIVND (reference sequence). The CDR3 loop spans 12 amino acids. CDR3 loop: CASSKTSYEQYF. In DNA, the CDR3 is TGTGCCAGTAGTAAGACAAGTTACGAGCAGTACTTC.

The J gene is TRBJ2-7, the V gene TRBV5-1; D unclear. Germline assignment: CDR1 SGHRS and CDR2 YFSETQ. The V end lost 1 base, the J end lost 2 bases, and 7 bases lay between the germline ends. The CDR3 is 13 amino acids. This CDR3 is CASSLQPTYEQYF. The DNA for the CDR3 is TGCGCCAGCAGCTTGCAACCCACCTACGAGCAGTACTTC.

This chain joins TRBV6-1 and TRBJ2-1, with a possible D match to TRBD2 (5 bases). The CDR3 runs 11 residues. V was trimmed by 5 bases and J by 10 bases, leaving 9 bases between them. Germline values: CDR1 MNHNS, CDR2 SASEGT. The CDR3 loop is CASSLADEQFF. DNA for the CDR3: TGTGCCAGCAGTCTAGCAGACGAGCAGTTCTTC.

The chain has TRBV11-2 and TRBJ2-3; 10 bases are shared with TRBD2. The germline CDR1 and CDR2 sequences are SGHAT and FQNNGV. This CDR3 comprises 16 residues. V lost 1 base to trimming and J lost 4 bases; unmatched junction nucleotides: 5. CDR3 bases: TGTGCCAGCAGCTTAGGAGCGGGAGGGGGGGCAGATACGCAGTATTTT. Protein sequence: CASSLGAGGGADTQYF.

J is TRBJ2-2 and V is TRBV4-1, with D possibly matching TRBD2 (6 bases). The CDR3 is 16 residues long. The V gene's germline CDR1 is MGHRA and CDR2 YSYEKL. Trimming left V 6 bases short and J 0 bases short, with 14 bases between. CDR3 sequence reads: CASSLPGLSNTGELFF. The CDR3 DNA reads TGCGCCAGCAGTCTACCGGGACTCTCGAACACCGGGGAGCTGTTTTTT.

V is TRBV5-5 and J is TRBJ2-7; TRBD2 matches at 10 bases. This CDR3 region has 14 residues. Germline V gives CDR1 SGHKS, CDR2 YYEKEE (reference sequence). J gave up 3 bases and V 4 bases, and 4 bases lay outside the gene matches. CDR3 in amino acids: CASSTGLADYEQYF. The CDR3 DNA sequence: TGTGCCAGCAGCACCGGACTAGCGGACTACGAGCAGTACTTC.

CDR3 region: CSIQGSFLYEQYF. The CDR3 coding sequence is TGCAGCATACAGGGAAGTTTTCTCTACGAGCAGTACTTC. The chain combines TRBV29-1 with TRBJ2-7, with D possibly matching TRBD1 (6 bases). This CDR3 has 13 amino acids. The germline gives CDR1 SQVTM, CDR2 ANQGSEA. Between the trimmed V and J ends, which lost 8 bases and 3 bases, there was a span of 17 bases.

J is TRBJ2-5 and V is TRBV4-2; no definite D call. The CDR3 totals 13 residues. Germline loops: CDR1 LGHNA, CDR2 YNFKEQ. Trimming stripped 0 bases from V and 6 bases from J, with 8 bases between. The CDR3 protein is CASSQDPQKTQYF. Written as DNA, the CDR3 is TGTGCCAGCAGCCAAGACCCCCAGAAGACCCAGTACTTC.

This clone was found a few times. The CDR3 DNA is TGTGCCAGTAGTCCGAGTAGGACAGGATCTAATGAAAAACTGTTTTTT. This codes for CASSPSRTGSNEKLFF. V gene TRBV19 combines with J gene TRBJ1-4; 7 nucleotides align to TRBD1. Germline loops: CDR1 LNHDA, CDR2 SQIVND (reference sequence). Trimming removed 5 bases from V and 3 bases from J; junction bases left unmatched: 9. CDR3 size: 16 residues.

The V call is TRBV12-5, the J call TRBJ1-1, with D unclear. V was pared by 4 bases and J by 1 base, with 7 bases between. Germline V gene data show CDR1 as LGHNT and CDR2 as FRNRAP. The length of the CDR3 is 13 residues. The CDR3 sequence: CASGSGPNTEAFF. The CDR3 DNA is TGTGCTAGTGGTTCCGGACCGAACACTGAAGCTTTCTTT.